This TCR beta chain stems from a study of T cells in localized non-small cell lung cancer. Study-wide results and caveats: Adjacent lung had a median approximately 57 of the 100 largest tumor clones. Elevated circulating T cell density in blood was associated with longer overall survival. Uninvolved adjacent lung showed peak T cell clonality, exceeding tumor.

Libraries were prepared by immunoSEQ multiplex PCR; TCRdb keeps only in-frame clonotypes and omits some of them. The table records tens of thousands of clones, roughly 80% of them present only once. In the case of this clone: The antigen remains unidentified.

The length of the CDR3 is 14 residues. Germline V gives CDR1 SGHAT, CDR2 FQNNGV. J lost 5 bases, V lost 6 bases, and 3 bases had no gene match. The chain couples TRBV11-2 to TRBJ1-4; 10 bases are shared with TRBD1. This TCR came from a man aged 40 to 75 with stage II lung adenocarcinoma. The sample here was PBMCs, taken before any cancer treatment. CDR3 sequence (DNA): TGTGCCAGCAGTCTGGACAGGGGGAATGAAAAACTGTTTTTT. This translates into CASSLDRGNEKLFF.